The T cell receptor (beta chain) under discussion was sequenced for a study of blood T cell repertoires in COVID-19. In the original workflow: Estimation of nucleated cell counts relied on the amplification of reference gene primers. Measured with immunoSEQ multiplex PCR; TCRdb has only the in-frame clones, and not every one. V and J calls and clone size are copied from that table; D and trimming were computed from the DNA. The data hold under 300,000 clones, with approximately 92% observed a single time. V lost 5 bases to trimming and J lost 8 bases; unmatched junction nucleotides: 13. The CDR3 is made up of 16 amino acids. Per germline, CDR1 SGHTA and CDR2 FQGNSA.

The sequencing input was peripheral blood. The TCR was taken from a woman between 40 and 50 years old who had recovered from COVID-19. The genes are TRBV7-2 and TRBJ1-2; 11 bases are a match to TRBD1. CDR3: CASSRQDRGPLRGYTF. The CDR3 DNA follows: TGTGCCAGCAGCAGGCAGGACAGGGGGCCGCTCCGCGGCTACACCTTC.